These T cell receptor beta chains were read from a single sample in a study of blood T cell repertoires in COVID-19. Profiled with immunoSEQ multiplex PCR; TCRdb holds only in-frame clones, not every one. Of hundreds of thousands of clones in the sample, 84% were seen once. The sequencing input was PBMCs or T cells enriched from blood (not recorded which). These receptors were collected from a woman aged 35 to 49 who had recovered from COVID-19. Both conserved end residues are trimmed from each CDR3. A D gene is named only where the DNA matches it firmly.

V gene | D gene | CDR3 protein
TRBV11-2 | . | ASSLGPRFTGELF
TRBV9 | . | ASSSGFGYGYT
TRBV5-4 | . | ASSLRESGRST
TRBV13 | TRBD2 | ASSEREAKETQY
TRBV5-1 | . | ASSLGNGAGNTIY
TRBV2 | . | ASSDDSTDTQY
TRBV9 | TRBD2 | ASSVEAGTSYNEQF
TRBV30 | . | AAGVGSANYGYT
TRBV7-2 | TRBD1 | ASSPDRGQGKLF
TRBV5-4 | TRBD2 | ASSLAAGGGADTQY
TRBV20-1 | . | SASRGSDGYT
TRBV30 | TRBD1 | AWSGQGNNYGYT
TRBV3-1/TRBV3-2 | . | ASIGAGLTEAF
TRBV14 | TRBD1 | ASSQGGTVSTDTQY
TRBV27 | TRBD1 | ASILTGGSEAF
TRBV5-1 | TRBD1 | ASSLVGQVTDTQY
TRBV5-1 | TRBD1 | ASSLGTGTHEKLF